Below, 27 T cell receptor beta chains from the same sample are listed, as sequenced in a study of cytotoxic CD8 clonotypes in ibrutinib-treated CLL. The method was immunoSEQ multiplex PCR; TCRdb's version includes in-frame clones alone and lacks a portion of them. Here the sample spans a few hundred thousand clones, roughly 79% being singletons. The sample was PBMCs, taken before ibrutinib treatment. All receptors come from a human donor with chronic lymphocytic leukemia.

CDR3 sequence: CSVEAGEDEQFF. Here the CDR3 DNA reads TGCAGCGTTGAGGCAGGGGAGGATGAGCAGTTCTTC. The chain has TRBV29-1 and TRBJ2-1; D is tentatively TRBD1 or TRBD2 (6 bases each). This CDR3 region has 12 residues. Germline V CDR1 and CDR2: SQVTM, ANQGSEA. Trimming stripped 3 bases from V and 8 bases from J, with 11 bases between.

V and J are TRBV5-3 and TRBJ2-7; 7 bases map to TRBD2. TRBV5-3 is an ORF, and what it does is uncertain. V lost 2 bases, J lost 3 bases, and 2 bases stayed unmatched. The CDR3 covers 13 residues. The CDR3 DNA reads TGTGCCAGAAGCTTTAAGCGGGGCTACGAGCAGTACTTC. This gives the protein CARSFKRGYEQYF.

This clone was observed a handful of times. This chain connects TRBV7-8 to TRBJ2-7, with TRBD1 identical over 8 bases. Trimming removed 2 bases from V and 0 bases from J; junction bases left unmatched: 3. The germline V gene encodes CDR1 SGHVS and CDR2 FQNEAQ. The CDR3 consists of 15 residues. CDR3 bases: TGTGCCAGCAGCTTACACAGGGGGAACTCCTACGAGCAGTACTTC. Amino acid sequence: CASSLHRGNSYEQYF.

This clone was seen once. V is TRBV5-4 and J is TRBJ2-1; 8 bases are a match to TRBD2. Germline V gene sequence: CDR1 SGHNT, CDR2 YYREEE (reference sequence). The CDR3 extends over 13 amino acids. Losses at the gene ends were 3 bases for V and 11 bases for J; bases not matched to a gene: 7. The CDR3 spells CASSSPSGGQQFF. In nucleotides, the CDR3 is TGTGCCAGCAGCTCTCCGAGCGGGGGTCAGCAGTTCTTC.

The chain couples TRBV2 to TRBJ2-7, with a weak D call TRBD2 (6 bases). This CDR3 region has 17 residues. Per the germline V gene, CDR1 is SNHLY and CDR2 is FYNNEI. V was shortened by 6 bases and J by 3 bases, with 24 bases between the two germline ends. The CDR3 bases are TGTGCCAGCAGCAGCACCGACTATGCGGGAAGTTTCTACGAGCAGTACTTC. Protein sequence: CASSSTDYAGSFYEQYF.

The chain employs TRBV5-6 and TRBJ2-7, with D perhaps matching TRBD1 (6 bases). The CDR3 is 15 amino acids. Trimming cost V 4 bases and J 1 base, with 15 bases left between them. Per the germline V gene, CDR1 is SGHDT and CDR2 is YYEEEE. The CDR3 region is CASSQGIWGSYEQYF. CDR3 nucleotide sequence: TGTGCCAGCAGCCAGGGGATTTGGGGATCCTACGAGCAGTACTTC.

The chain has TRBV9 and TRBJ2-2; 10 bases align to TRBD2. CDR1 SGDLS and CDR2 YYNGEE come from the germline V gene. The CDR3 sequence is 17 residues long. Germline trimming cut 4 bases from V and 3 bases from J; bases unmatched to any gene: 9. DNA for the CDR3: TGTGCCAGCAGCCCCAGCGGGAGGGCCCTCGACACCGGGGAGCTGTTTTTT. Protein sequence: CASSPSGRALDTGELFF.

The rearrangement links TRBV27 to TRBJ2-7; tentative D call: TRBD1 (6 bases). CDR3 size: 12 residues. CDR1 and CDR2 from the germline V gene are MNHEY and SMNVEV (reference sequence). The V and J ends lost 3 bases and 8 bases respectively, with 11 bases between them. The CDR3 sequence is CASSLRTGKQYF. For the CDR3, the DNA is TGTGCCAGCAGTTTGAGAACAGGGAAGCAGTACTTC.

The chain carries TRBV14 and TRBJ2-2; TRBD1 is a possible D gene (6 bases). Germline V lookup: CDR1 SGHDN, CDR2 FVKESK. The CDR3 covers 14 residues. Trimming removed 5 bases at V and 0 bases at J, with 7 bases between. The CDR3 is CASSWTANTGELFF. The CDR3, as DNA: TGTGCCAGCAGCTGGACAGCGAACACCGGGGAGCTGTTTTTT.

The rearrangement uses TRBV6-6 and TRBJ2-3; TRBD2 matches at 15 bases. The junction had 1 base not matched to a gene; V was cut back by 2 bases and J by 4 bases. CDR3 length: 16 residues. Germline-derived CDR1 and CDR2 are MNHNY and SVGAGI (reference sequence). The CDR3 spells CASSYGLAGGSDTQYF. The CDR3 DNA follows: TGTGCCAGCAGTTACGGACTAGCGGGAGGGTCAGATACGCAGTATTTT.

As for this clone: The identical CDR3 is also encoded by other nucleotide sequences in the sample. The V call is TRBV20-1, the J call TRBJ2-1; D ambiguous. Germline loops: CDR1 DFQATT, CDR2 SNEGSKA (reference sequence). With 6 bases removed from V and 3 bases from J, the gap between germline ends came to 3 bases. The CDR3 contains 10 residues. CDR3 residues: CSADYNEQFF. The CDR3 DNA reads as TGCAGTGCCGACTACAATGAGCAGTTCTTC.

This clone appeared a few times. This chain connects TRBV14 to TRBJ2-1; 7 nucleotides agree with TRBD2. This CDR3 region has 15 residues. Germline V gene lookup returns CDR1 SGHDN and CDR2 FVKESK. J gave up 10 bases and V 1 base, and 10 bases lay outside the gene matches. CDR3 sequence reads: CASSQVGLEGLEQFF. DNA for the CDR3: TGTGCCAGCAGCCAAGTCGGACTAGAGGGATTAGAGCAGTTCTTC. Variable domain in full (rest from reference TRBV14 and TRBJ2-1): EAGVTQFPSHSVIEKGQTVTLRCDPISGHDNLYWYRRVMGKEIKFLLHFVKESKQDESGMPNNRFLAERTGGTYSTLKVQPAELEDSGVYFCASSQVGLEGLEQFFGPGTRLTVL.

The rearrangement links TRBV6-1 to TRBJ2-7; possibly TRBD2 for D (5 bases). Germline lookup yields CDR1 MNHNS and CDR2 SASEGT. V shed 0 bases and J shed 2 bases, with 8 bases lying between them. CDR3 length: 14 residues. The CDR3 reads CASSEATGTYEQYF. CDR3 DNA sequence: TGTGCCAGCAGTGAAGCTACGGGGACCTACGAGCAGTACTTC.

The V call is TRBV27, the J call TRBJ2-1, with 10 positions matching TRBD2. CDR3 length: 16 amino acids. The junction had 10 bases not matched to a gene; V was cut back by 6 bases and J by 5 bases. Germline V lookup: CDR1 MNHEY, CDR2 SMNVEV (reference sequence). The DNA for the CDR3 is TGTGCCAGCAGCCCAGAGTCTAGCGGGAGACACAATGAGCAGTTCTTC. Amino acids: CASSPESSGRHNEQFF.

The chain recombines TRBV27 with TRBJ2-3, with 8 bases that match TRBD1. The trim removed 6 bases at V and 6 bases at J, leaving 8 bases unmatched. The CDR3 contains 14 residues. The germline V gene has CDR1 MNHEY and CDR2 SMNVEV (reference sequence). The CDR3 nucleotides read TGTGCCAGCAGAGCAGGGGGCGCATGGGATACGCAGTATTTT. Its protein is CASRAGGAWDTQYF.

The V and J genes are TRBV10-3 and TRBJ1-5; D is ambiguous. CDR1 is ENHRY and CDR2 is SYGVKD in the germline V gene. The CDR3 covers 15 residues. The V gene lost 6 bases and the J gene lost 4 bases, with 16 bases spanning the gap. The CDR3 reads CAISYAGLSNQPQHF. The CDR3 bases are TGTGCCATCAGCTACGCTGGACTGTCAAATCAGCCCCAGCATTTT.

This sequence joins TRBV27 and TRBJ1-4; D is ambiguous. V lost 7 bases, J lost 2 bases, and 8 bases lay in between. Germline V lookup: CDR1 MNHEY, CDR2 SMNVEV (reference sequence). The CDR3 loop spans 13 amino acids. CDR3: CASKGWTNEKLFF. The CDR3 DNA follows: TGTGCCAGCAAAGGTTGGACTAATGAAAAACTGTTTTTT. The variable domain in full, with the rest retrieved from reference TRBV27 and TRBJ1-4, is EAQVTQNPRYLITVTGKKLTVTCSQNMNHEYMSWYRQDPGLGLRQIYYSMNVEVTDKGDVPEGYKVSRKEKRNFPLILESPSPNQTSLYFCASKGWTNEKLFFGSGTQLSVL.

The chain joins TRBV4-1 to TRBJ2-1; TRBD2 agrees at 9 bases. Germline CDR1 MGHRA, CDR2 YSYEKL. The junction had 8 bases not matched to a gene; V was cut back by 4 bases and J by 4 bases. This CDR3 has 16 amino acids. The CDR3 nucleotides read TGCGCCAGCAGCCCGATGGGTCTAGCGGGATACAATGAGCAGTTCTTC. Translating it yields CASSPMGLAGYNEQFF.

The CDR3 here is CASSLSRQGGFYEQYF. The CDR3 nucleotides are TGTGCCAGCAGTTTAAGTAGACAGGGAGGGTTCTACGAGCAGTACTTC. J is TRBJ2-7 and V is TRBV27, with D perhaps assigned TRBD1 or TRBD2 (7 bases each). This CDR3 is 16 amino acids long. The germline V gene has CDR1 MNHEY and CDR2 SMNVEV (reference sequence). Trimming stripped 2 bases from V and 3 bases from J, with 17 bases between.

The V call is TRBV19, the J call TRBJ2-7; possibly TRBD2 for D (5 bases). The V end was cut by 2 bases, the J end by 7 bases, with 15 bases between. Germline lookup yields CDR1 LNHDA and CDR2 SQIVND (reference sequence). This CDR3 has 14 residues. The CDR3: CASSIRAISVEQYF. Written as DNA, the CDR3 is TGTGCCAGTAGTATACGAGCGATTAGCGTGGAGCAGTACTTC.

The chain employs TRBV10-1 and TRBJ1-1; 7 positions match TRBD1. Germline V lookup: CDR1 WNHNN, CDR2 SYGVQD (reference sequence). Trimming removed 8 bases from V and 5 bases from J; junction bases left unmatched: 14. The CDR3 runs 15 residues. CDR3 in DNA: TGCGCCAGCGGCCTCAGGGGGGTCGTCGGAACTGAAGCTTTCTTT. Protein product: CASGLRGVVGTEAFF.

The rearrangement joins TRBV27 to TRBJ1-4; D ambiguous. V was shortened by 4 bases and J by 0 bases, with 12 bases between the two germline ends. The CDR3 is made up of 16 amino acids. Germline assignment: CDR1 MNHEY and CDR2 SMNVEV (reference sequence). As DNA, the CDR3 is TGTGCCAGCAGTTATGGGCCGATAGCAACTAATGAAAAACTGTTTTTT. The encoded protein is CASSYGPIATNEKLFF.

This chain joins TRBV5-1 and TRBJ2-3, with D uncertain. This CDR3 region has 15 residues. The germline V gene encodes CDR1 SGHRS and CDR2 YFSETQ. V lost 0 bases and J lost 1, with 9 bases in between. This CDR3 is CASSLGAFRTDTQYF. The CDR3 DNA is TGCGCCAGCAGCTTGGGTGCATTCCGCACAGATACGCAGTATTTT.

V and J are TRBV11-2 and TRBJ2-1, with TRBD2 identical over 12 bases. Germline CDR1 is SGHAT and CDR2 is FQNNGV. J lost 7 bases, V lost 6 bases, and 7 bases had no gene match. The CDR3 covers 15 residues. CDR3 amino acids: CASSLAGGPLNEQFF. The CDR3 nucleotides read TGTGCCAGCAGTCTAGCGGGAGGGCCCTTGAATGAGCAGTTCTTC.

This clone occurred once. The rearrangement links TRBV5-4 to TRBJ2-5; 9 bases line up with TRBD2. Trimming at V came to 0 bases and at J to 1 base, leaving 4 bases not matched to a gene. Germline values: CDR1 SGHNT, CDR2 YYREEE (reference sequence). This CDR3 is 16 amino acids long. The DNA of the CDR3 is TGTGCCAGCAGCTTGGGGCTAGCGGGGCTCCAAGAGACCCAGTACTTC. Encoded protein: CASSLGLAGLQETQYF. Complete variable domain (other parts from reference TRBV5-4 and TRBJ2-5): ETGVTQSPTHLIKTRGQQVTLRCSSQSGHNTVSWYQQALGQGPQFIFQYYREEENGRGNFPPRFSGLQFPNYSSELNVNALELDDSALYLCASSLGLAGLQETQYFGPGTRLLVL.

The chain employs TRBV5-1 and TRBJ2-3, with no clear D. The CDR3 extends over 17 amino acids. Germline V gene data show CDR1 as SGHRS and CDR2 as YFSETQ. The V gene lost 0 bases and the J gene lost 1 base, with 15 bases spanning the gap. The CDR3 sequence is CASSLARAEHGTDTQYF. CDR3 nucleotide sequence: TGCGCCAGCAGCTTGGCCCGGGCCGAGCATGGCACAGATACGCAGTATTTT.

This chain uses TRBV4-3 with TRBJ2-1, with a possible D match to TRBD1 (6 bases). The germline V and J ends were trimmed by 0 bases and 8 bases, with 20 bases remaining between them. CDR1 LGHNA and CDR2 YSLEER come from the germline V gene. This CDR3 comprises 17 residues. The CDR3 protein is CASSQEFGTNRGDEQFF. The CDR3 nucleotides are TGCGCCAGCAGCCAAGAGTTCGGGACAAATAGAGGGGATGAGCAGTTCTTC.